This T cell receptor (beta chain) was recovered during a study of blood T cells in healthy people across ages. Points from the study as a whole: Investigators viewed diversity estimates from one million T cells as underestimates, the study reported.

With a J-beta primer mix and a sample-barcoded 5' primer, a second PCR ran about 7 to 12 cycles. MiXCR was run by TCRdb on the 5' RACE reads, yielding one entry per CDR3 protein. The table records 1.5 million to 1.8 million distinct CDR3 sequences, roughly two fifths of them present only once. Details on this clonotype: Its target is not known.

CDR1 and CDR2 (germline): MNHEY, SVGEGT. Between the trimmed V and J ends, which lost 5 bases and 0 bases, there was a span of 14 bases. CDR3 length: 16 amino acids. Isolated per sample were at least 7 million PBMCs. The total RNA that was extracted per sample amounted to at least 5 micrograms. The sequencing sample was made of blood. This TCR was recovered from a woman younger than 30 in good health. V gene TRBV6-2 or TRBV6-3 combines with J gene TRBJ1-5; D is uncertain. The DNA for the CDR3 is TGTGCCAGCAGTCGGCCGGTCCGGTATAGCAATCAGCCCCAGCATTTT. Its protein is CASSRPVRYSNQPQHF.